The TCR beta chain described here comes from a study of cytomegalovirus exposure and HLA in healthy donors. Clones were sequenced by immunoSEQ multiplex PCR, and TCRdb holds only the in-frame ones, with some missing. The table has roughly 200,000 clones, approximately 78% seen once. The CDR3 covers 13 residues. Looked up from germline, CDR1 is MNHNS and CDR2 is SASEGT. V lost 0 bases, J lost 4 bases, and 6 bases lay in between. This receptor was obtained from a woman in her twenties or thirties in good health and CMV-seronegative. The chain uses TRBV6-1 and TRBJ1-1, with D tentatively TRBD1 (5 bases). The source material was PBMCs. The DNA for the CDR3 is TGTGCCAGCAGTGAAGCGGGGCTCACTGAAGCTTTCTTT. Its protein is CASSEAGLTEAFF.